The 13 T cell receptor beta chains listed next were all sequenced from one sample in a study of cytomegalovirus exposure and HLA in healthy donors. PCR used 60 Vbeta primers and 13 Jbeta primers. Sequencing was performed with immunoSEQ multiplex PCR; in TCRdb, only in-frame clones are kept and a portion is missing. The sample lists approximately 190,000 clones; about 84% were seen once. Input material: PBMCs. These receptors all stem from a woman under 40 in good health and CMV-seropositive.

The CDR3 DNA is TGTGCCTGGGCCACCTCGGGGAGCTCCTACAATGAGCAGTTCTTC. This sequence encodes CAWATSGSSYNEQFF. The V gene is TRBV30, the J gene TRBJ2-1, with a tentative D call TRBD2 (5 bases). Germline assignment: CDR1 GTSNPN and CDR2 SVGIG (reference sequence). V gave up 5 bases and J gave up 0 bases, with 14 bases separating them. The CDR3 runs 15 residues.

CDR3 in DNA: TGCGCCAGCAGCTTGGTCCAGGCGTCGAATTCACCCCTCCACTTT. Protein: CASSLVQASNSPLHF. The chain carries TRBV5-1 and TRBJ1-6; D call uncertain. Trimming left V 0 bases short and J 7 bases short, with 11 bases between. The length of the CDR3 is 15 residues. Looked up from germline, CDR1 is SGHRS and CDR2 is YFSETQ.

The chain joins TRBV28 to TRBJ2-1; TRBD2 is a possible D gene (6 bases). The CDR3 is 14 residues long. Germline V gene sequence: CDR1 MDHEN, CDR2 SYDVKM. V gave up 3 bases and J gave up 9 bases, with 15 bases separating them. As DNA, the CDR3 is TGTGCCAGCAGTTTCGGGACTTCCGGCGGTGAGCAGTTCTTC. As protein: CASSFGTSGGEQFF. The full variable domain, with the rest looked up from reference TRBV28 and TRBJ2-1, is DVKVTQSSRYLVKRTGEKVFLECVQDMDHENMFWYRQDPGLGLRLIYFSYDVKMKEKGDIPEGYSVSREKKERFSLILESASTNQTSMYLCASSFGTSGGEQFFGPGTRLTVL.

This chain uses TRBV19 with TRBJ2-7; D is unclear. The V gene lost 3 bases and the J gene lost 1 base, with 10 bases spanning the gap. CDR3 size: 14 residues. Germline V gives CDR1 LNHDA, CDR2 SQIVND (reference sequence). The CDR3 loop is CASSISAGSYEQYF. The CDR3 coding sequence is TGTGCCAGTAGTATCTCGGCAGGTTCCTACGAGCAGTACTTC.

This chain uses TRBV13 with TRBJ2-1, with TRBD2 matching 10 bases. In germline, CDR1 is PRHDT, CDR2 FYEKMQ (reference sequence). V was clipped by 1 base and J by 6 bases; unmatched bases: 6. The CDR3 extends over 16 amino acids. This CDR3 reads CASSLAPASGGNEQFF. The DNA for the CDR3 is TGTGCCAGCAGCTTAGCCCCGGCTAGCGGGGGCAATGAGCAGTTCTTC.

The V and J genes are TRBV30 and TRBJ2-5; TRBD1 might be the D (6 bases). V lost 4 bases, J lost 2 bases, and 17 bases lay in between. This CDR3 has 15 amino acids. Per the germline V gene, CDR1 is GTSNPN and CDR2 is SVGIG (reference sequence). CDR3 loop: CAWIPKGTPQETQYF. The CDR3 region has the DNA TGTGCCTGGATCCCAAAAGGGACACCTCAAGAGACCCAGTACTTC.

CDR3 in amino acids: CASSYQGTGGYEQYF. In DNA, the CDR3 is TGTGCCAGCAGTTACCAAGGGACAGGGGGCTACGAGCAGTACTTC. J is TRBJ2-7 and V is TRBV6-6, with 11 bases identical to TRBD1. Looked up from germline, CDR1 is MNHNY and CDR2 is SVGAGI (reference sequence). This CDR3 contains 15 residues. The J segment lost 3 bases and the V segment lost 2 bases, leaving 3 bases of the junction unmatched.

For the CDR3, the DNA is TGTGCCTGGAGTCCCACAGATAATTCACCCCTCCACTTT. As protein: CAWSPTDNSPLHF. The chain joins TRBV30 to TRBJ1-6; D is unresolved. Germline V CDR1 and CDR2: GTSNPN, SVGIG (reference sequence). V gave up 2 bases and J gave up 5 bases, with 7 bases separating them. This CDR3 region has 13 residues. Supplemented by reference TRBV30 and TRBJ1-6, the full variable domain reads SQTIHQWPATLVQPVGSPLSLECTVEGTSNPNLYWYRQAAGRGLQLLFYSVGIGQISSEVPQNLSASRPQDRQFILSSKKLLLSDSGFYLCAWSPTDNSPLHFGNGTRLTVT.

CDR3 DNA sequence: TGTGCCAGCAGTTCAGGCCCGACAGGGGAATACGAGCAGTACTTC. Translating it yields CASSSGPTGEYEQYF. The chain recombines TRBV7-6 with TRBJ2-7; 8 nucleotides align to TRBD1. J lost 4 bases, V lost 6 bases, and 11 bases had no gene match. This CDR3 has 15 residues. CDR1 and CDR2 from the germline V gene are SGHVS and FNYEAQ.

The CDR3 DNA reads TGTGCCAGCAGTTCGCCGGAGTGGACTGAAGCTTTCTTT. Its translation: CASSSPEWTEAFF. J is TRBJ1-1 and V is TRBV28, with D hard to call. The V and J ends lost 4 bases and 5 bases respectively, with 11 bases between them. Germline CDR1 MDHEN, CDR2 SYDVKM. This CDR3 comprises 13 residues. The whole variable domain, remainder taken from reference TRBV28 and TRBJ1-1, is DVKVTQSSRYLVKRTGEKVFLECVQDMDHENMFWYRQDPGLGLRLIYFSYDVKMKEKGDIPEGYSVSREKKERFSLILESASTNQTSMYLCASSSPEWTEAFFGQGTRLTVV.

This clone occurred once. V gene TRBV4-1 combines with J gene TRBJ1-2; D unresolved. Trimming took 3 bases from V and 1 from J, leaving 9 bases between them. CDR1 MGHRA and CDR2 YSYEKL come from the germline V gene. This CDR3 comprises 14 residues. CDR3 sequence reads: CASSHPPRNYGYTF. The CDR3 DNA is TGCGCCAGCAGCCACCCCCCCCGTAACTATGGCTACACCTTC.

The CDR3 protein is CASSLGPGPNQPQHF. The CDR3 nucleotides read TGTGCCAGCAGCTTAGGTCCAGGGCCAAATCAGCCCCAGCATTTT. The V and J genes are TRBV7-2 and TRBJ1-5, with D possibly TRBD1 on 5 matching bases. The CDR3 has 15 amino acids. V was cut by 1 base and J by 4 bases, with 11 bases left in between. Looked up from germline, CDR1 is SGHTA and CDR2 is FQGNSA.

The CDR3 region has the DNA TGTGCCAGCAGCCCCCAACCCACAGCCGGGGCCGGGGAGCTGTTTTTT. It codes for CASSPQPTAGAGELFF. This chain uses TRBV13 with TRBJ2-2; weak D call: TRBD2 (5 bases). Germline values: CDR1 PRHDT, CDR2 FYEKMQ (reference sequence). CDR3 size: 16 residues. V was clipped by 5 bases and J by 6 bases, with 19 bases between them.